These 18 T cell receptor beta chains were sequenced from one sample in a study of T cell changes during pregnancy in multiple sclerosis. Measured with immunoSEQ multiplex PCR; TCRdb has only the in-frame clones, and not every one. The sample has 40,000 to 55,000 clones, roughly nine tenths seen once. The starting material was peripheral blood, obtained in the first trimester of pregnancy. Receptor source: a female donor in good health, enrolled as a control in a pregnancy study.

The chain employs TRBV27 and TRBJ2-6; weak D call: TRBD2 (5 bases). This CDR3 has 14 residues. Germline lookup yields CDR1 MNHEY and CDR2 SMNVEV (reference sequence). Trimming left V 6 bases short and J 2 bases short, with 8 bases between. CDR3 amino acids: CASRSGTGANVLTF. In nucleotides, the CDR3 is TGTGCCAGCAGATCGGGGACTGGGGCCAACGTCCTGACTTTC. Filled out from reference TRBV27 and TRBJ2-6, the complete variable domain reads EAQVTQNPRYLITVTGKKLTVTCSQNMNHEYMSWYRQDPGLGLRQIYYSMNVEVTDKGDVPEGYKVSRKEKRNFPLILESPSPNQTSLYFCASRSGTGANVLTFGAGSRLTVL.

The J gene is TRBJ1-5, the V gene TRBV5-1; weak D call: TRBD1 (6 bases). The CDR3 is 15 residues long. Trimming removed 0 bases at V and 5 bases at J, with 12 bases between. Germline CDR1 and CDR2: SGHRS and YFSETQ. This chain's CDR3 is CASSLEGRGDQPQHF. Written as DNA, the CDR3 is TGCGCCAGCAGCTTGGAGGGCAGGGGTGATCAGCCCCAGCATTTT.

DNA for the CDR3: TGTGCCAGCACCGGAAGGGACTTCTTCCCCTACGAGCAGTACTTC. It encodes CASTGRDFFPYEQYF. The chain combines TRBV28 with TRBJ2-7; a possible D gene is TRBD2 (6 bases). The CDR3 loop spans 15 amino acids. Germline assignment: CDR1 MDHEN and CDR2 SYDVKM. Trimming took off 7 bases at V and 2 bases at J, with 18 bases between the two ends.

The J gene is TRBJ1-2, the V gene TRBV11-2; 9 nucleotides align to TRBD1. CDR1 is SGHAT and CDR2 is FQNNGV in the germline V gene. This CDR3 has 16 amino acids. The J segment lost 8 bases and the V segment lost 4 bases, leaving 14 bases of the junction unmatched. The CDR3 reads CASSSGGTGYSGGYTF. CDR3 nucleotides: TGTGCCAGCAGCTCAGGCGGGACAGGGTATTCGGGCGGCTACACCTTC. The variable domain in full, with the rest retrieved from reference TRBV11-2 and TRBJ1-2, is EAGVAQSPRYKIIEKRQSVAFWCNPISGHATLYWYQQILGQGPKLLIQFQNNGVVDDSQLPKDRFSAERLKGVDSTLKIQPAKLEDSAVYLCASSSGGTGYSGGYTFGSGTRLTVV.

The V and J genes are TRBV11-3 and TRBJ1-5; 9 nucleotides align to TRBD1. Germline-derived CDR1 and CDR2 are SGHNT and YENEEA. Trimming removed 3 bases from V and 6 bases from J; junction bases left unmatched: 6. This CDR3 spans 15 amino acids. The CDR3 DNA sequence: TGTGCCAGCAGCTTGGGACAGGGCGGAGGTCAGCCCCAGCATTTT. Residues: CASSLGQGGGQPQHF.

This chain connects TRBV7-9 to TRBJ2-1; 8 bases line up with TRBD2. Germline-derived CDR1 and CDR2 are SEHNR and FQNEAQ (reference sequence). V was clipped by 4 bases and J by 5 bases; unmatched bases: 13. The CDR3 runs to 17 residues. CDR3 region: CASSSYLGTRSNNEQFF. The CDR3, as DNA: TGTGCCAGCAGCTCGTACCTAGGGACTAGGAGCAACAATGAGCAGTTCTTC.

The genes are TRBV6-1 and TRBJ1-5; D is ambiguous. In germline, CDR1 is MNHNS, CDR2 SASEGT. CDR3 length: 15 amino acids. Between the trimmed V and J ends, which lost 7 bases and 1 base, there was a span of 14 bases. The DNA of the CDR3 is TGTGCCAGCACCTCTGACATTTTGAGCAATCAGCCCCAGCATTTT. Translation: CASTSDILSNQPQHF.

This clone is a singleton in its sample. The DNA of the CDR3 is TGTGCTAGTGGACCAGGGACAGGGGAAAACATTCAGTACTTC. It yields the protein CASGPGTGENIQYF. This chain links TRBV12-5 with TRBJ2-4; 10 nucleotides agree with TRBD1. The germline V gene has CDR1 LGHNT and CDR2 FRNRAP. The CDR3 is made up of 14 amino acids. V lost 6 bases to trimming and J lost 5 bases; unmatched junction nucleotides: 4.

The rearrangement links TRBV15 to TRBJ2-3; 8 positions agree with TRBD1. This CDR3 spans 16 amino acids. CDR1 LNHNV and CDR2 YYDKDF come from the germline V gene (reference sequence). With V trimmed by 0 bases and J by 3 bases, 5 bases remained unmatched. CDR3 nucleotides: TGTGCCACCAGCAGAGATGCGCAGGGGGCGACAGATACGCAGTATTTT. It specifies CATSRDAQGATDTQYF.

The chain carries TRBV6-1 and TRBJ1-5; 7 nucleotides align to TRBD1. CDR1 is MNHNS, CDR2 SASEGT, per germline. This CDR3 has 15 residues. Trimming took 8 bases from V and 5 from J; bases not matched to a gene: 12. CDR3 coding DNA: TGTGCCAGCTCGTACTGGGCAGGGGGACATCAGCCCCAGCATTTT. It specifies CASSYWAGGHQPQHF.

This clone was recorded once. The chain is built from TRBV19 and TRBJ2-1, with D perhaps TRBD2 (5 bases). The CDR3 is made up of 16 amino acids. With 3 bases removed from V and 7 bases from J, the gap between germline ends came to 19 bases. Germline V CDR1 and CDR2: LNHDA, SQIVND (reference sequence). As DNA, the CDR3 is TGTGCCAGTAGTATTCGAGGACTTACCACGGGGAATGAGCAGTTCTTC. This gives the protein CASSIRGLTTGNEQFF.

The CDR3 DNA sequence: TGTGCCAGCAGTTCCGCCGCCACAGGGGCCACTGAAGCTTTCTTT. It specifies CASSSAATGATEAFF. The chain combines TRBV28 with TRBJ1-1, with 7 bases identical to TRBD1. Per the germline V gene, CDR1 is MDHEN and CDR2 is SYDVKM. This CDR3 has 15 amino acids. V trimming: 4 bases; J trimming: 4 bases; junction bases outside the gene matches: 9.

The DNA for the CDR3 is TGTGCCAGTAGTATCGAGCGTCGGAGCACCATATATTTT. The encoded protein is CASSIERRSTIYF. The rearrangement uses TRBV19 and TRBJ1-3; D remains unclear. V shed 3 bases and J shed 9 bases, with 12 bases lying between them. The V gene's germline CDR1 is LNHDA and CDR2 SQIVND (reference sequence). The CDR3 extends over 13 amino acids.

The chain couples TRBV27 to TRBJ2-1; D is unclear. Germline loops: CDR1 MNHEY, CDR2 SMNVEV (reference sequence). With 4 bases removed from V and 4 bases from J, the gap between germline ends came to 11 bases. The CDR3 runs 14 residues. For the CDR3, the DNA is TGTGCCAGCAGTTATCTCTCCCCTTACAATGAGCAGTTCTTC. Encoded protein: CASSYLSPYNEQFF.

The chain has TRBV7-2 and TRBJ2-7; D is possibly TRBD2 (5 bases). CDR1 is SGHTA, CDR2 FQGNSA, per germline. V dropped 5 bases and J dropped 2 bases, with 13 bases sitting between them. CDR3 size: 14 residues. The CDR3 DNA reads as TGTGCCAGCAGCCCTAGCCTGAATCCCTACGAGCAGTACTTC. Translated: CASSPSLNPYEQYF.

The chain has TRBV11-3 and TRBJ1-1; unclear D gene. CDR3 length: 14 residues. CDR1 and CDR2 from the germline V gene are SGHNT and YENEEA. The V gene lost 4 bases and the J gene lost 1 base, with 10 bases spanning the gap. The CDR3 loop reads CASSSRWPNTEAFF. CDR3 DNA: TGTGCCAGCAGCTCGAGGTGGCCGAACACTGAAGCTTTCTTT.

The DNA for the CDR3 is TGTGCCAGCAGCAGGCGGGTGGAGCAGTACTTC. Translating it yields CASSRRVEQYF. The chain combines TRBV6-6 with TRBJ2-7; a weak D match, TRBD2 (5 bases). V was clipped by 6 bases and J by 7 bases, with 10 bases between them. Germline V CDR1 and CDR2: MNHNY, SVGAGI (reference sequence). The CDR3 has 11 amino acids.

Here the CDR3 reads CASRTGKTNYGYTF. The CDR3 DNA reads as TGCGCCAGCCGAACGGGGAAAACTAACTATGGCTACACCTTC. The gene calls are TRBV23-1 and TRBJ1-2; D ambiguous. TRBV23-1 is an ORF; its function is uncertain. With 8 bases removed from V and 0 bases from J, the gap between germline ends came to 13 bases. This CDR3 region has 14 residues.